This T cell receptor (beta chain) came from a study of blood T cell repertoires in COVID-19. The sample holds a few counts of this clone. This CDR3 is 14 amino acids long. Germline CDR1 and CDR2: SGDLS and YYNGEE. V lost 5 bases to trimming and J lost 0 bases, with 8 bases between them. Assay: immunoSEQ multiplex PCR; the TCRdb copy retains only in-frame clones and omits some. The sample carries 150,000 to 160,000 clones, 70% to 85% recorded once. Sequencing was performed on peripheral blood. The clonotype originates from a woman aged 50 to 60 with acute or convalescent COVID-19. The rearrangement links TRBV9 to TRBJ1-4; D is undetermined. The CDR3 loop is CASSRGATNEKLFF. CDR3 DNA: TGTGCCAGCAGTCGAGGAGCAACTAATGAAAAACTGTTTTTT.